This TCR beta chain was recorded in a study of tumor-infiltrating lymphocytes in oesophageal squamous cell carcinoma. The germline V gene encodes CDR1 SGHRS and CDR2 YFSETQ. After removal of 4 bases from V and 7 bases from J, the junction contained 4 bases not matched to a gene. CDR3 length: 14 amino acids. TCRdb re-analysed the PCR reads in MiXCR, keeping a single row per CDR3 protein. The sample contains about 7,100 distinct CDR3 sequences, 15% to 19% of which appear only once. This clonotype was counted only a few times. The chain is built from TRBV5-1 and TRBJ2-2; TRBD1 matches 10 bases. This TCR was sampled from a male donor with esophageal squamous cell carcinoma. Specimen: blood. The CDR3, as DNA: TGCGCCAGCAGCCAGGACAGGGGGGACGGGGAGCTGTTTTTT. Translating gives CASSQDRGDGELFF.